This TCR beta chain is drawn from a study of beta chain features in type 1 diabetes. CDR1 is SQVTM, CDR2 ANQGSEA, per germline. The CDR3 is 13 amino acids. V shed 5 bases and J shed 2 bases, with 7 bases lying between them. Broader study findings: The question left open here concerned HLA type influencing TCRB rearrangement. Healthy donors had naive, central memory and Treg TCRB repertoires that appeared less similar than those seen among patients.

Sequencing targeted expressed TCRB transcripts, as all isolated RNA had been reverse transcribed. Clones were read by immunoSEQ multiplex PCR, and TCRdb kept only the in-frame ones, dropping some. The sample consists of under 550,000 clones, approximately 10% of them appearing once. The authors sorted CD4+ naive, central memory, regulatory and stem cell-like memory cells via CD45RO/CCR7/CD25/CD127/CD95/CD27. The table lists this clone with a few counts. Its antigen is currently unknown. Sequenced: naive CD4+ T cells from blood. V usage is TRBV29-1 and J usage is TRBJ2-6; no clear D. The receptor comes from a woman between 18 and 29 years old in good health. In DNA form, the CDR3 reads TGCAGCGTTCAAGGACCTGGGGCCAACGTCCTGACTTTC. This encodes CSVQGPGANVLTF.